This T cell receptor (beta chain) appears in the sequencing data of a study of cytomegalovirus exposure and HLA in healthy donors. It was with 60 Vbeta and 13 Jbeta primers that the PCR ran. Repertoires were generated with immunoSEQ multiplex PCR, while TCRdb's copy carries only in-frame clones and drops some. The table lists nearly 70,000 clones, about 74% of them singletons, with over 8.5% in the top ten. Study findings and constraints: Further analysis, carried out later, found HLA-associated TCR beta chains more clonally expanded than equally common other chains.

Donors sampled were nominally healthy, though unrecorded immune exposures were likely. This CDR3 contains 16 residues. Germline-derived CDR1 and CDR2 are SGHRS and YFSETQ. The V gene end was trimmed by 2 bases and the J gene end by 2 bases; junction bases not matched to a gene: 6. A word on this clone: Its antigen remains unknown.

The rearrangement uses TRBV5-1 and TRBJ2-5, with TRBD1 identical over 10 bases. This TCR was sampled from a woman aged 60-75 years in good health and CMV-seropositive. Sequenced input: PBMCs. The CDR3 DNA reads TGCGCCAGCAGCTTCGCCGGACAGGGGGGGCAAGAGACCCAGTACTTC. Translated, it gives CASSFAGQGGQETQYF.